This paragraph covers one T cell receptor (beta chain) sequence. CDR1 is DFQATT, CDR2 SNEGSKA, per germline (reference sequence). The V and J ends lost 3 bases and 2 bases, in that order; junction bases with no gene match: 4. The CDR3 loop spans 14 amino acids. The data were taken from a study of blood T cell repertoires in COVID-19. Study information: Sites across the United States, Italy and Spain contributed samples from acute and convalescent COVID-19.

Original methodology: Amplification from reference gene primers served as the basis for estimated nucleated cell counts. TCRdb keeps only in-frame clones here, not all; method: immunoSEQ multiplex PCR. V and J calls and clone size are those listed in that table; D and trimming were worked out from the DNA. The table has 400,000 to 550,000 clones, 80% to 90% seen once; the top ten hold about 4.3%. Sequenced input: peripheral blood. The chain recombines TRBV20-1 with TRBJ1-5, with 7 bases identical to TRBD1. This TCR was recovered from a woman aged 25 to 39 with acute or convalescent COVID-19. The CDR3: CSASRDSGNQPQHF. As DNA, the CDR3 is TGCAGTGCTAGTAGGGACAGTGGCAATCAGCCCCAGCATTTT.